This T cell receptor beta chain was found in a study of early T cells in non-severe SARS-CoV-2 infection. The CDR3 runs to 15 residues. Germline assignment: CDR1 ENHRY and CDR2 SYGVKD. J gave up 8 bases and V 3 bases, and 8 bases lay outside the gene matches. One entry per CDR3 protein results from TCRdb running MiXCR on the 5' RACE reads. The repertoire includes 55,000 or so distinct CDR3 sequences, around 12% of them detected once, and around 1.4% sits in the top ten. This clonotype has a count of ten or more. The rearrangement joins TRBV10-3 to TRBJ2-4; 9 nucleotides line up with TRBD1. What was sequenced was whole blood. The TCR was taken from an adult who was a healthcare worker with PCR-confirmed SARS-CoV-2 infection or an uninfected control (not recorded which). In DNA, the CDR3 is TGTGCCATCAGTGACGGGACAGGGAGCCCAGACATTCAGTACTTC. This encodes CAISDGTGSPDIQYF.